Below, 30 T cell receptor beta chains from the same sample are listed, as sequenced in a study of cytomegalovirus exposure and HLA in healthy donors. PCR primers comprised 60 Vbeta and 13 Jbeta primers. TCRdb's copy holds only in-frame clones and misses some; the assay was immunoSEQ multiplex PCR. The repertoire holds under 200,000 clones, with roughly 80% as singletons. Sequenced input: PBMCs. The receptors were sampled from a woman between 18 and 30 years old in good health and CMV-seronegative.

CDR3: CASSLAEVEGETQYF. Here the CDR3 DNA reads TGTGCCAGCAGCTTGGCCGAAGTTGAGGGAGAGACCCAGTACTTC. The V call is TRBV5-5, the J call TRBJ2-5; possible D gene TRBD2, 5 bases. The V end was cut by 0 bases, the J end by 4 bases, with 13 bases between. Germline V gene lookup returns CDR1 SGHKS and CDR2 YYEKEE (reference sequence). The CDR3 totals 15 residues.

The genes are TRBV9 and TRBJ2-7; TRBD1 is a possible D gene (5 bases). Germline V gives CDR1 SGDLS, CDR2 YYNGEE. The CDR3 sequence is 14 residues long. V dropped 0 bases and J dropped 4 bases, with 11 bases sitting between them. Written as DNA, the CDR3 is TGTGCCAGCAGCGTAGAAGGACACGGGTACGAGCAGTACTTC. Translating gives CASSVEGHGYEQYF.

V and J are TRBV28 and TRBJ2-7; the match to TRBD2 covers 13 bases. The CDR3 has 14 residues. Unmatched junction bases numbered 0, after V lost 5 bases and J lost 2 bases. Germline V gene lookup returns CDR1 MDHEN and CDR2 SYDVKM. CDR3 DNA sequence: TGTGCCAGCAGTGGACTAGCGGGGGCCTACGAGCAGTACTTC. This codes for CASSGLAGAYEQYF.

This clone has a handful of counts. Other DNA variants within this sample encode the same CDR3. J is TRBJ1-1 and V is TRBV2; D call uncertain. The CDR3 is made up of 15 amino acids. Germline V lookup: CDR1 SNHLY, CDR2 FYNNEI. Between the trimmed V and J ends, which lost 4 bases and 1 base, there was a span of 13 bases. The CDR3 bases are TGTGCCAGCAGTGGAGGGCCAGTCGGGAACACTGAAGCTTTCTTT. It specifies CASSGGPVGNTEAFF. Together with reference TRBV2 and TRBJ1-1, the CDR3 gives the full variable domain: EPEVTQTPSHQVTQMGQEVILRCVPISNHLYFYWYRQILGQKVEFLVSFYNNEISEKSEIFDDQFSVERPDGSNFTLKIRSTKLEDSAMYFCASSGGPVGNTEAFFGQGTRLTVV.

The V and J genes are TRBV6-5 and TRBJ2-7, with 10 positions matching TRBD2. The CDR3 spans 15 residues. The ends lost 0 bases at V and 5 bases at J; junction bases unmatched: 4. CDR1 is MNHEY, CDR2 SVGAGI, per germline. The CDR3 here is CASSYSASGSDEQYF. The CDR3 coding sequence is TGTGCCAGCAGTTACTCGGCTAGCGGGAGCGACGAGCAGTACTTC.

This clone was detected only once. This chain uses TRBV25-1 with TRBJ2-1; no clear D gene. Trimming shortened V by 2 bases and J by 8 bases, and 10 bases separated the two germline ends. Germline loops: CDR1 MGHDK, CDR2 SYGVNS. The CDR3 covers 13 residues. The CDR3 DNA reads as TGTGCCAGCAGTGAACTAGAGGTCGATGAGCAGTTCTTC. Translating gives CASSELEVDEQFF.

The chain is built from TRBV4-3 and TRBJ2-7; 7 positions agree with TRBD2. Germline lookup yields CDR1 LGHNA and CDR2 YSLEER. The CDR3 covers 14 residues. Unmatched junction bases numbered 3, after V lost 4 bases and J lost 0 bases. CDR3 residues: CASSLERGSYEQYF. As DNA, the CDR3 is TGCGCCAGCAGCCTTGAGCGGGGCTCCTACGAGCAGTACTTC.

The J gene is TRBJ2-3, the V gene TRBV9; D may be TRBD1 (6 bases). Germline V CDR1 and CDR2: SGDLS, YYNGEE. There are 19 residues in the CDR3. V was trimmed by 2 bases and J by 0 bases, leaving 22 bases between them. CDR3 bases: TGTGCCAGCAGCGTCCTTTCCGGGGCCGCAGGGGCTAGCACAGATACGCAGTATTTT. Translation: CASSVLSGAAGASTDTQYF.

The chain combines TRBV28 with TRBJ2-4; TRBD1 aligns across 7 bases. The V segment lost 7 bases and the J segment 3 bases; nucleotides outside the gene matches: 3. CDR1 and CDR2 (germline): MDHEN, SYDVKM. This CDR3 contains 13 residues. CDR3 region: CASTQGDKNIQYF. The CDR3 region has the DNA TGTGCCAGCACCCAGGGGGACAAAAACATTCAGTACTTC.

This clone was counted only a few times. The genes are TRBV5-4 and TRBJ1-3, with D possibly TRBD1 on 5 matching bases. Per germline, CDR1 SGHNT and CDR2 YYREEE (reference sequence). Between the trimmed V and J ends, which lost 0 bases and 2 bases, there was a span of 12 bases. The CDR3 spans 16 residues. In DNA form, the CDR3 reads TGTGCCAGCAGCTTGGGCAGGGCCTCCCCTGGAAACACCATATATTTT. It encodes CASSLGRASPGNTIYF.

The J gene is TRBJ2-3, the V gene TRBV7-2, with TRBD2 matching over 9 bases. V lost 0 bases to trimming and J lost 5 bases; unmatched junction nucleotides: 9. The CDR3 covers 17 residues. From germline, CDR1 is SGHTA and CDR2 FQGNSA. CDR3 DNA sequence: TGTGCCAGCAGCTTAGCGGGACTAGCACAACCCCTAGATACGCAGTATTTT. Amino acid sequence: CASSLAGLAQPLDTQYF.

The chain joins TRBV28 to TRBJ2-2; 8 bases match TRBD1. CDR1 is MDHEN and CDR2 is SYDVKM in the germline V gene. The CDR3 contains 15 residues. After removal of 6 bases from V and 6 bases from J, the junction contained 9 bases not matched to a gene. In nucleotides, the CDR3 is TGTGCCAGCAGGGATACCACAGGGGGAGCCGGGGAGCTGTTTTTT. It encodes CASRDTTGGAGELFF.

The CDR3 loop reads CASSLSGMQETQYF. CDR3 nucleotides: TGCGCCAGCAGCCTCAGCGGGATGCAAGAGACCCAGTACTTC. J is TRBJ2-5 and V is TRBV5-1; 7 nucleotides align to TRBD2. This CDR3 region has 14 residues. With 4 bases clipped from V and 2 bases from J, the junction kept 5 bases outside the gene matches. Germline CDR1 reads SGHRS; CDR2 reads YFSETQ.

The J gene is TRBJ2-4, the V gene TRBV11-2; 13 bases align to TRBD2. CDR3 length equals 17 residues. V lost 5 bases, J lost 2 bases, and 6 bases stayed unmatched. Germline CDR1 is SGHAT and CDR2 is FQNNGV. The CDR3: CASSPWTSGRTKNIQYF. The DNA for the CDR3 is TGTGCCAGCAGCCCCTGGACTAGCGGGAGAACCAAAAACATTCAGTACTTC.

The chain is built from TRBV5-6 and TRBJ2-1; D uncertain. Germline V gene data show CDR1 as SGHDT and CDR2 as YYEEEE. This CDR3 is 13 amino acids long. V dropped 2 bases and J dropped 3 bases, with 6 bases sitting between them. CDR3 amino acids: CASSLEVYNEQFF. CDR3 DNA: TGTGCCAGCAGCTTAGAGGTCTACAATGAGCAGTTCTTC.

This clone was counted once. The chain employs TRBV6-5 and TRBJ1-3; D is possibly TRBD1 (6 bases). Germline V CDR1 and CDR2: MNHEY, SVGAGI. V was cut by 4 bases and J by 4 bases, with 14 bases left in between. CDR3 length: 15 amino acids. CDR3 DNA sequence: TGTGCCAGCAGTTTGGGGGGGGCTAGGGGAAACACCATATATTTT. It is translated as CASSLGGARGNTIYF.

DNA for the CDR3: TGTGCCAGCAGTTACTCTCAGGGTCGAAACACCGGGGAGCTGTTTTTT. It specifies CASSYSQGRNTGELFF. This sequence joins TRBV6-6 and TRBJ2-2, with a tentative D call TRBD1 (5 bases). Trimming shortened V by 0 bases and J by 2 bases, and 10 bases separated the two germline ends. The germline CDR1 and CDR2 sequences are MNHNY and SVGAGI (reference sequence). This CDR3 has 16 amino acids.

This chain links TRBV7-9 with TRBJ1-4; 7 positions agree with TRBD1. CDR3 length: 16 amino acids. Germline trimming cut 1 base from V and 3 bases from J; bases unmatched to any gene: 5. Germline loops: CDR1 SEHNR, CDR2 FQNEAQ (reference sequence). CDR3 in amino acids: CASSLEGALSNEKLFF. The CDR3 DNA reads TGTGCCAGCAGCTTAGAGGGGGCGCTTTCTAATGAAAAACTGTTTTTT.

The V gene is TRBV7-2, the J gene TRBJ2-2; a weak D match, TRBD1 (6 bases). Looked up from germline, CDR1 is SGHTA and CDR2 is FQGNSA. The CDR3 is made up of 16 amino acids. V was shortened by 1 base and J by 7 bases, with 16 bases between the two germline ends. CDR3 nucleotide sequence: TGTGCCAGCAGCTTAGTTCGGACAGTAGGAGGCGGGGAGCTGTTTTTT. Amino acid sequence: CASSLVRTVGGGELFF.

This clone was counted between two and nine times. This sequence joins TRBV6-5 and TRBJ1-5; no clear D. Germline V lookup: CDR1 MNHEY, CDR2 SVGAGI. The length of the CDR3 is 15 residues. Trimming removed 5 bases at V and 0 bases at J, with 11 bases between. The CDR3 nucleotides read TGTGCCAGCAGTGCCCAGGCGTATAGCAATCAGCCCCAGCATTTT. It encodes CASSAQAYSNQPQHF.

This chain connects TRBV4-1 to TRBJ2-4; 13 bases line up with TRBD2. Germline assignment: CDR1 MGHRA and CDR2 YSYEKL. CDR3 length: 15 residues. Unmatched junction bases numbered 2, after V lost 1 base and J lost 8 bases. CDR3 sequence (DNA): TGCGCCAGCAGCCAAGTTGGACTAGCGGGGGACATTCAGTACTTC. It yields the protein CASSQVGLAGDIQYF.

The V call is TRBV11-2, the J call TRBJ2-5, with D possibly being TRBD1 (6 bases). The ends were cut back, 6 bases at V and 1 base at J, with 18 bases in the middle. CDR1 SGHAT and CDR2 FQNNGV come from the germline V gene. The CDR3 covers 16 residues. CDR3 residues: CASSFTGYAFQETQYF. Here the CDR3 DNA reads TGTGCCAGCAGTTTTACAGGGTACGCATTCCAAGAGACCCAGTACTTC.

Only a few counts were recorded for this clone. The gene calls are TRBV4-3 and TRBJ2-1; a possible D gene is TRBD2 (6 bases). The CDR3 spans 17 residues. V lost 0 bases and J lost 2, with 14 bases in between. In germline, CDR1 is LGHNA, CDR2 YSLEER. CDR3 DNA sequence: TGCGCCAGCAGCCAAGATTGGCGGCCTAGCGCCTACAATGAGCAGTTCTTC. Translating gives CASSQDWRPSAYNEQFF.

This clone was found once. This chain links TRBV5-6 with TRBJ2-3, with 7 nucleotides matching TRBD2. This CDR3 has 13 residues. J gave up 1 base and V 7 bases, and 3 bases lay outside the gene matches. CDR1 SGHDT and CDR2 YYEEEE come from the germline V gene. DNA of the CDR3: TGTGCCAGCCTAGCGGCCGGCACAGATACGCAGTATTTT. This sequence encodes CASLAAGTDTQYF.

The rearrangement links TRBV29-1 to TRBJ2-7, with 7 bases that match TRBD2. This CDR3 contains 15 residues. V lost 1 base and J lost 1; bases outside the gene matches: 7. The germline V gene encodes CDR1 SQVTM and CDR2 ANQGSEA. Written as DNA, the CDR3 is TGCAGCGTTGAAGCCCCCAGCGGGAAATCCTACGAGCAGTACTTC. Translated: CSVEAPSGKSYEQYF.

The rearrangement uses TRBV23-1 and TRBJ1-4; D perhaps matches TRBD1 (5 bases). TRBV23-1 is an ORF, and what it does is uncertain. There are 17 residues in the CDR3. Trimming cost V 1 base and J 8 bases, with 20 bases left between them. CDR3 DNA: TGCGCCAGCAGTCAATACCCCCGAAGGGGCGTTTGGGAAAAACTGTTTTTT. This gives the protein CASSQYPRRGVWEKLFF.

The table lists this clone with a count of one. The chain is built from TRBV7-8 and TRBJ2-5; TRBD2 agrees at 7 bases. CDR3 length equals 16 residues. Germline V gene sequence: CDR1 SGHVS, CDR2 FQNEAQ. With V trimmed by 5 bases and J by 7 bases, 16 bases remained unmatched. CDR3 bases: TGTGCCAGCAGCCACGATTGGGCTAGCGGTTACAGGACCCAGTACTTC. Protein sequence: CASSHDWASGYRTQYF.

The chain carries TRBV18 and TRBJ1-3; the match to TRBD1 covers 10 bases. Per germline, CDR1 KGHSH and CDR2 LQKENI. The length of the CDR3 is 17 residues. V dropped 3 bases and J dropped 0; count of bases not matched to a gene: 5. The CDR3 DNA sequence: TGTGCCAGCTCACCTCAGGGACAGGGGTTCTCTGGAAACACCATATATTTT. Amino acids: CASSPQGQGFSGNTIYF.

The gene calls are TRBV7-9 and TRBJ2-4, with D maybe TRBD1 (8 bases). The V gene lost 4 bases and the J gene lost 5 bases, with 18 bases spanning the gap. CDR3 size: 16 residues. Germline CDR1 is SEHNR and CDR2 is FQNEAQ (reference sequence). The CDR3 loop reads CASSSNRGGYENIQYF. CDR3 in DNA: TGTGCCAGCAGCTCAAACAGGGGGGGGTATGAAAACATTCAGTACTTC.

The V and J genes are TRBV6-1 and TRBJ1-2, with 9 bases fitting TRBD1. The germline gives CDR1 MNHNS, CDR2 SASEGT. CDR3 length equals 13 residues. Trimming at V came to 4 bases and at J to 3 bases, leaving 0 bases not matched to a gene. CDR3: CASSGQGDYGYTF. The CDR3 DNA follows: TGTGCCAGCAGTGGACAGGGGGACTATGGCTACACCTTC.